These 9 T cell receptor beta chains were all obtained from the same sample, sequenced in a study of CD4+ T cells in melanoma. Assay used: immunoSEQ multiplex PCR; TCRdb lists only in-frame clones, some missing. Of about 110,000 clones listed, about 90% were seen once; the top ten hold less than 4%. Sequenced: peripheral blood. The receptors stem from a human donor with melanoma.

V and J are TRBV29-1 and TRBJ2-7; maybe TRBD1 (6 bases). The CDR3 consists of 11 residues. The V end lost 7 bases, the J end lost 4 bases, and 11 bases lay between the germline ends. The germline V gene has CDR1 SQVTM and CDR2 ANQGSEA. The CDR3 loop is CSAIRGYEQYF. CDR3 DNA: TGCAGCGCTATCAGGGGTTACGAGCAGTACTTC.

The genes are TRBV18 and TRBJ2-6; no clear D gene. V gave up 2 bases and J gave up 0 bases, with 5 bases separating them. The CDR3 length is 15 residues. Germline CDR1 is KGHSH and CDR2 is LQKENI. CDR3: CASSPTSSGANVLTF. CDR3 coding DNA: TGTGCCAGCTCACCAACCAGCTCTGGGGCCAACGTCCTGACTTTC.

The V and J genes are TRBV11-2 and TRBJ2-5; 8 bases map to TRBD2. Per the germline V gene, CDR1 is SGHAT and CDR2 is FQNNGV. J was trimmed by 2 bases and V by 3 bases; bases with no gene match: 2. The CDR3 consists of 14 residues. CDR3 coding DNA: TGTGCCAGCAGCTTGACTAGCGCGCAAGAGACCCAGTACTTC. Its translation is CASSLTSAQETQYF.

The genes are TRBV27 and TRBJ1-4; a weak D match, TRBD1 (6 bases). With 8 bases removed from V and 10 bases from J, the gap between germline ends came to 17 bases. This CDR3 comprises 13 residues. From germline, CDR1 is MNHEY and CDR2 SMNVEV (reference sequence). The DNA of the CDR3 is TGTGCCAGCCGCCAGTCGGGGGGCGGAAAACTGTTTTTT. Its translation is CASRQSGGGKLFF.

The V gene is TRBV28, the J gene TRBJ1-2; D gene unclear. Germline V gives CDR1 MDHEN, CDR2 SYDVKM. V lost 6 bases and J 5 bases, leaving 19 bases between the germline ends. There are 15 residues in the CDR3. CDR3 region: CASSHYPAVEYGYTF. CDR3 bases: TGTGCCAGCAGCCACTACCCGGCGGTAGAATATGGCTACACCTTC.

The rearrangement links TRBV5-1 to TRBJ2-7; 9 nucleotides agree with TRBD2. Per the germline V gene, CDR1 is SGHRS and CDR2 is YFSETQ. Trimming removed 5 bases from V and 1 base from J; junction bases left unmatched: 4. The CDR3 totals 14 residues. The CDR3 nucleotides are TGCGCCAGCAGGGCGGGAGGGCCGTCCTACGAGCAGTACTTC. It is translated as CASRAGGPSYEQYF.

CDR3 residues: CASSPFSASGAEETQYF. The CDR3 DNA reads as TGTGCCAGCTCACCATTCTCTGCGAGCGGGGCGGAAGAGACCCAGTACTTC. This chain links TRBV18 with TRBJ2-5; 7 bases are shared with TRBD2. Losses at the gene ends were 2 bases for V and 3 bases for J; bases not matched to a gene: 12. Germline loops: CDR1 KGHSH, CDR2 LQKENI. The CDR3 is made up of 17 amino acids.

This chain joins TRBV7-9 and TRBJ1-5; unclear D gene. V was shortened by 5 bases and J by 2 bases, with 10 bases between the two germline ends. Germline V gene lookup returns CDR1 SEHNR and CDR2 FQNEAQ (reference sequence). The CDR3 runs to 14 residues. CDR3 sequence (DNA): TGTGCCAGCAGCCCAGACTTTGGCAATCAGCCCCAGCATTTT. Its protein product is CASSPDFGNQPQHF.

The CDR3 here is CASSSGQSYEQYF. The CDR3, as DNA: TGCGCCAGCAGCTCGGGACAGAGCTACGAGCAGTACTTC. The chain couples TRBV5-1 to TRBJ2-7, with 7 bases aligning to TRBD1. The CDR3 extends over 13 amino acids. Germline V gives CDR1 SGHRS, CDR2 YFSETQ. V was pared by 3 bases and J by 3 bases, with 3 bases of the junction left unmatched.